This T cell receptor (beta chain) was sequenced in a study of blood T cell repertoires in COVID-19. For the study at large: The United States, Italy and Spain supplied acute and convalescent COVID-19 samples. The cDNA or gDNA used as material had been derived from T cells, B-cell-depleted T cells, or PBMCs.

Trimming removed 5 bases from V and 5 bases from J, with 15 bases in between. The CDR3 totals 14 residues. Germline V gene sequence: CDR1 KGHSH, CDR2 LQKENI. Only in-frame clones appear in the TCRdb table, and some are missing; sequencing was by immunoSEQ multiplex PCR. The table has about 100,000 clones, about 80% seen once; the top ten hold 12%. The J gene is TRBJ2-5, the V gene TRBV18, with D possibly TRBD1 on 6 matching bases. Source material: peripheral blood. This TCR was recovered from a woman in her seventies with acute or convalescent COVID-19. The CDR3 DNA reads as TGTGCCAGCTCAGGGGTCAGGGGTCAGGAGACCCAGTACTTC. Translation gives CASSGVRGQETQYF.